These 7 T cell receptor beta chains share one sample of origin, sequenced in a study of cytomegalovirus exposure and HLA in healthy donors. PCR primers comprised 60 Vbeta and 13 Jbeta primers. TCRdb's table, derived via immunoSEQ multiplex PCR, lists solely in-frame clones and lacks some. The data contain about 37,000 clones, 74% of them singletons. Source material: PBMCs. The receptors shown here come from a man younger than 40 in good health and CMV-seronegative.

The genes are TRBV28 and TRBJ2-5; 14 bases map to TRBD2. Germline lookup yields CDR1 MDHEN and CDR2 SYDVKM. This CDR3 has 17 residues. The ends lost 3 bases at V and 5 bases at J; junction bases unmatched: 8. CDR3 sequence reads: CASSFAGTSGSGETQYF. The CDR3 nucleotides are TGTGCCAGCAGTTTTGCCGGGACTAGCGGGAGTGGTGAGACCCAGTACTTC.

The V call is TRBV4-1, the J call TRBJ2-3; 8 positions agree with TRBD2. This CDR3 has 16 amino acids. Germline V gene lookup returns CDR1 MGHRA and CDR2 YSYEKL. The V and J ends lost 5 bases and 4 bases, in that order; junction bases with no gene match: 11. CDR3 residues: CASSYSGTSGPDTQYF. The CDR3 DNA is TGCGCCAGCAGCTATTCCGGGACTAGTGGGCCAGATACGCAGTATTTT.

This clone was observed a few times. This chain uses TRBV5-1 with TRBJ1-4, with D perhaps TRBD1 (6 bases). The CDR3 runs 14 residues. Trimming removed 4 bases from V and 8 bases from J, with 15 bases in between. Per germline, CDR1 SGHRS and CDR2 YFSETQ. The DNA of the CDR3 is TGCGCCAGCAGCATCACGGGACAAGCGGAAAAACTGTTTTTT. Amino acids: CASSITGQAEKLFF.

The chain combines TRBV19 with TRBJ2-5; no definite D call. CDR3 length equals 14 residues. In germline, CDR1 is LNHDA, CDR2 SQIVND (reference sequence). Trimming stripped 4 bases from V and 4 bases from J, with 13 bases between. In nucleotides, the CDR3 is TGTGCCAGTAGTAACCGGTCGAGTGGAGAGACCCAGTACTTC. Translation: CASSNRSSGETQYF.

The genes are TRBV7-8 and TRBJ1-1; TRBD1 might be the D (5 bases). This CDR3 has 13 amino acids. V was clipped by 1 base and J by 4 bases, with 7 bases between them. From germline, CDR1 is SGHVS and CDR2 FQNEAQ. CDR3 sequence reads: CASSLGGGTEAFF. The CDR3 nucleotides read TGTGCCAGCAGCTTAGGCGGGGGCACTGAAGCTTTCTTT.

This clone has ten or more counts. V is TRBV19 and J is TRBJ1-1, with 12 bases identical to TRBD1. Germline CDR1 reads LNHDA; CDR2 reads SQIVND (reference sequence). V was clipped by 5 bases and J by 6 bases; unmatched bases: 4. There are 14 residues in the CDR3. CDR3 sequence reads: CASSRDRGRPEAFF. DNA for the CDR3: TGTGCCAGTAGTCGGGACAGGGGGCGGCCTGAAGCTTTCTTT.

The chain carries TRBV18 and TRBJ2-1; D might be TRBD2 (5 bases). This CDR3 is built from 14 residues. CDR1 is KGHSH, CDR2 LQKENI, per germline. V was cut by 10 bases and J by 1 base, with 14 bases left in between. The CDR3 DNA follows: TGTGCCAACAAAAGAGGGCAATCCTACAATGAGCAGTTCTTC. This encodes CANKRGQSYNEQFF.